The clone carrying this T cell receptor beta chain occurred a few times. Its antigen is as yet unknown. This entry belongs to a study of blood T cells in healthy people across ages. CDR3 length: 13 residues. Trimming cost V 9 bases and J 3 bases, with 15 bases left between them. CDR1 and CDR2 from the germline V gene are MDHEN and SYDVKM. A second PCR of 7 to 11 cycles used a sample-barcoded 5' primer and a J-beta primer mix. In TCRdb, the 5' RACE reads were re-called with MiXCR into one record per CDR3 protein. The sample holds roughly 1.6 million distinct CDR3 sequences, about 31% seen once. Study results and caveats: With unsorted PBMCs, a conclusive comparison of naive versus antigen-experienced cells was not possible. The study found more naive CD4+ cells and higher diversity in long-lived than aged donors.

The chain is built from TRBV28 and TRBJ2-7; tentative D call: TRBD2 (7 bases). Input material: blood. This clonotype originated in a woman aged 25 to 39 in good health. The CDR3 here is CASGEGRGYEQYF. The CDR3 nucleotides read TGTGCCAGTGGGGAGGGCAGGGGCTACGAGCAGTACTTC.